This T cell receptor (beta chain) was captured in a study of blood T cell repertoires in COVID-19. This clone has only a few counts. Participants spanned ages roughly 18 to 90 years and resided in roughly 22 US areas. The repertoire was sequenced with immunoSEQ multiplex PCR; TCRdb's copy has only in-frame clones and lacks some. Of 350,000 to 450,000 clones in the sample, about nine tenths were seen once. V shed 3 bases and J shed 3 bases, with 8 bases lying between them. Germline V gene lookup returns CDR1 PRHDT and CDR2 FYEKMQ (reference sequence). CDR3 length equals 13 residues. This TCR was recovered from a woman between 40 and 55 years old who had been exposed to COVID-19. Sequenced: PBMCs or T cells enriched from blood (not recorded which). This rearrangement joins TRBV13 to TRBJ2-5, with a tentative D call TRBD1 (6 bases). The CDR3 sequence is CASSFEGEETQYF. DNA for the CDR3: TGTGCCAGCAGCTTCGAGGGGGAAGAGACCCAGTACTTC. The complete variable domain, with remaining parts taken from reference TRBV13 and TRBJ2-5, reads AAGVIQSPRHLIKEKRETATLKCYPIPRHDTVYWYQQGPGQDPQFLISFYEKMQSDKGSIPDRFSAQQFSDYHSELNMSSLELGDSALYFCASSFEGEETQYFGPGTRLLVL.